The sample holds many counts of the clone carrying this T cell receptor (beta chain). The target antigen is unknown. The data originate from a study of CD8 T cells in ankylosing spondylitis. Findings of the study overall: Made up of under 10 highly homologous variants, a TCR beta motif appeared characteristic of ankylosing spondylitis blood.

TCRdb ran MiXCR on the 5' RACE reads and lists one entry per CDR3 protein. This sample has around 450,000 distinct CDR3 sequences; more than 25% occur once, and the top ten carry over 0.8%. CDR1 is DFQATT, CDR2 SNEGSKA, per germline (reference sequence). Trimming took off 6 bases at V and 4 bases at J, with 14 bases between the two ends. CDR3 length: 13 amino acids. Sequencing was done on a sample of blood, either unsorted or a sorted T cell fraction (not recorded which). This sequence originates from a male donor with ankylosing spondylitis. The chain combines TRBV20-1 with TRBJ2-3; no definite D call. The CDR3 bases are TGCAGTGCCGAGGCGGCTACGGCAGATACGCAGTATTTT. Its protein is CSAEAATADTQYF.